These 27 T cell receptor beta chains originate from one sample sequenced in a study of blood T cell repertoires in COVID-19. The method was immunoSEQ multiplex PCR; TCRdb's version includes in-frame clones alone and lacks a portion of them. The repertoire holds over 350,000 clones, with 86% as singletons. Specimen: peripheral blood. These receptors all stem from a woman aged 30 to 39 with active or convalescent COVID-19.

This clone was recorded at least ten times. The CDR3 protein is CASSQGDRGILKGNTIYF. As DNA, the CDR3 is TGTGCCAGCAGCCAAGGGGACAGGGGAATTTTGAAGGGAAACACCATATATTTT. This chain links TRBV3-1 (or the pseudogene TRBV3-2) with TRBJ1-3; 10 positions agree with TRBD1. The length of the CDR3 is 18 residues. Per germline, CDR1 LGHDT and CDR2 YNNKEL (reference sequence). Trimming took 1 base from V and 4 from J; bases not matched to a gene: 10.

V is TRBV4-1 and J is TRBJ1-3; D remains ambiguous. In germline, CDR1 is MGHRA, CDR2 YSYEKL. This CDR3 has 18 residues. V was trimmed by 4 bases and J by 2 bases, leaving 21 bases between them. CDR3 protein: CASSRTVPRVTPGNTIYF. In DNA, the CDR3 is TGCGCCAGCAGCCGCACAGTACCGCGAGTCACCCCTGGAAACACCATATATTTT.

The V gene is TRBV11-2, the J gene TRBJ1-4, with 7 bases matching TRBD1. Germline V gives CDR1 SGHAT, CDR2 FQNNGV. J gave up 6 bases and V 2 bases, and 3 bases lay outside the gene matches. The CDR3 sequence is 14 residues long. The CDR3 protein is CASSLRQGDEKLFF. CDR3 DNA: TGTGCCAGCAGCTTACGGCAGGGGGATGAAAAACTGTTTTTT.

The chain couples TRBV29-1 to TRBJ2-3; TRBD1 matches 7 bases. After removal of 6 bases from V and 4 bases from J, the junction contained 10 bases not matched to a gene. Germline assignment: CDR1 SQVTM and CDR2 ANQGSEA. The CDR3 length is 14 residues. CDR3 DNA: TGCAGCGTGAGGGAACAGGGGTCCTCAGATACGCAGTATTTT. It encodes CSVREQGSSDTQYF.

This clone appeared once. The chain combines TRBV6-1 with TRBJ1-1; the D is unclear. The germline V gene encodes CDR1 MNHNS and CDR2 SASEGT. Trimming took off 7 bases at V and 0 bases at J, with 9 bases between the two ends. This CDR3 is built from 13 residues. The CDR3 here is CASIGHVNTEAFF. Written as DNA, the CDR3 is TGTGCCAGCATTGGGCACGTGAACACTGAAGCTTTCTTT.

The chain joins TRBV5-1 to TRBJ2-5, with 12 positions matching TRBD2. The germline gives CDR1 SGHRS, CDR2 YFSETQ. With V trimmed by 4 bases and J by 3 bases, 7 bases remained unmatched. The CDR3 has 16 amino acids. The DNA of the CDR3 is TGCGCCAGCAGCCAGGGACTAGCGGGCCTTAAAGAGACCCAGTACTTC. This encodes CASSQGLAGLKETQYF. Complete variable domain (other parts from reference TRBV5-1 and TRBJ2-5): KAGVTQTPRYLIKTRGQQVTLSCSPISGHRSVSWYQQTPGQGLQFLFEYFSETQRNKGNFPGRFSGRQFSNSRSEMNVSTLELGDSALYLCASSQGLAGLKETQYFGPGTRLLVL.

This clone was found once. The V gene is TRBV5-6, the J gene TRBJ1-2; 11 bases line up with TRBD1. The CDR3 totals 14 residues. Looked up from germline, CDR1 is SGHDT and CDR2 is YYEEEE. With V trimmed by 4 bases and J by 5 bases, 4 bases remained unmatched. The CDR3 DNA sequence: TGTGCCAGCAGCGGACAGGGGGCTTGGTATGGCTACACCTTC. This codes for CASSGQGAWYGYTF.

In its sample, this clone was seen a few times. This chain links TRBV4-1 with TRBJ1-2, with 7 nucleotides matching TRBD1. CDR1 is MGHRA and CDR2 is YSYEKL in the germline V gene. The CDR3 has 16 residues. V lost 0 bases, J lost 5 bases, and 9 bases stayed unmatched. The DNA for the CDR3 is TGCGCCAGCAGCCAAGATTTCGAGGGGGCGAGGTATGGCTACACCTTC. Translated, it gives CASSQDFEGARYGYTF.

This chain links TRBV5-1 with TRBJ1-5; D is undetermined. From germline, CDR1 is SGHRS and CDR2 YFSETQ. The CDR3 extends over 15 amino acids. The germline V and J ends were trimmed by 0 bases and 2 bases, with 9 bases remaining between them. The CDR3 reads CASSLGSTGNQPQHF. The CDR3 bases are TGCGCCAGCAGCTTGGGTAGCACTGGCAATCAGCCCCAGCATTTT.

The CDR3, as DNA: TGTGCCAGCAGCTTAGGGGGCCTAGGGGCCTATGGCTACACCTTC. Translating gives CASSLGGLGAYGYTF. The V and J genes are TRBV7-8 and TRBJ1-2, with a weak D call TRBD1 (5 bases). CDR1 is SGHVS, CDR2 FQNEAQ, per germline. Between the trimmed V and J ends, which lost 1 base and 4 bases, there was a span of 13 bases. CDR3 length equals 15 residues.

The CDR3 region has the DNA TGTGCCAGCTCACCGGGTGTAGGGGGTGAGCAGTTCTTC. It codes for CASSPGVGGEQFF. The J gene is TRBJ2-1, the V gene TRBV18; D might be TRBD1 (6 bases). Germline lookup yields CDR1 KGHSH and CDR2 LQKENI. The CDR3 has 13 residues. Trimming cost V 3 bases and J 9 bases, with 12 bases left between them.

This clone was counted a few times. The chain employs TRBV6-1 and TRBJ1-5, with D tentatively TRBD1 (6 bases). V gave up 1 base and J gave up 0 bases, with 10 bases separating them. This CDR3 is 16 amino acids long. The germline CDR1 and CDR2 sequences are MNHNS and SASEGT. The CDR3 coding sequence is TGTGCCAGCAGTGAAGTCGGACAGTATAGCAATCAGCCCCAGCATTTT. Translation: CASSEVGQYSNQPQHF.

This chain joins TRBV5-4 and TRBJ1-3; no clear D gene. This CDR3 region has 10 residues. V dropped 8 bases and J dropped 6 bases, with 6 bases sitting between them. Germline V gene lookup returns CDR1 SGHNT and CDR2 YYREEE (reference sequence). Here the CDR3 DNA reads TGTGCCAGTTCCGTAAACACCATATATTTT. This encodes CASSVNTIYF.

The chain carries TRBV2 and TRBJ1-2; 7 bases agree with TRBD1. The V and J ends lost 7 bases and 6 bases, in that order; junction bases with no gene match: 5. Germline values: CDR1 SNHLY, CDR2 FYNNEI. CDR3 length: 12 residues. CDR3 residues: CASIDRDNGYTF. For the CDR3, the DNA is TGTGCCAGCATCGACAGGGATAATGGCTACACCTTC.

This clone has only a few counts. V usage is TRBV4-1 and J usage is TRBJ1-5, with 7 bases matching TRBD1. Germline values: CDR1 MGHRA, CDR2 YSYEKL. Germline trimming cut 0 bases from V and 6 bases from J; bases unmatched to any gene: 5. There are 15 residues in the CDR3. CDR3 nucleotides: TGCGCCAGCAGCCAAGAGGGGCAGGGGGTTCAGCCCCAGCATTTT. Translated: CASSQEGQGVQPQHF.

The chain has TRBV7-6 and TRBJ2-1, with 14 nucleotides matching TRBD2. This CDR3 region has 17 residues. Germline CDR1 and CDR2: SGHVS and FNYEAQ. Unmatched junction bases numbered 4, after V lost 5 bases and J lost 1 base. CDR3 residues: CASSRRTSGGSYNEQFF. In DNA, the CDR3 is TGTGCCAGCAGCCGACGGACTAGCGGGGGGTCCTACAATGAGCAGTTCTTC.

V and J are TRBV5-1 and TRBJ2-2; D perhaps matches TRBD1 (5 bases). V was trimmed by 5 bases and J by 7 bases, leaving 12 bases between them. Germline CDR1 reads SGHRS; CDR2 reads YFSETQ. The CDR3 sequence is 13 residues long. The CDR3 DNA follows: TGCGCCAGCAGGGTAGGGGAAGTCGGGGAGCTGTTTTTT. Translated, it gives CASRVGEVGELFF.

The V call is TRBV7-7, the J call TRBJ1-2, with D possibly TRBD1 on 6 matching bases. V was shortened by 6 bases and J by 10 bases, with 18 bases between the two germline ends. Germline V gene lookup returns CDR1 SSHAT and CDR2 FNYEAQ (reference sequence). The CDR3 has 13 amino acids. CDR3 sequence (DNA): TGTGCCAGCAGATATGACAGGTTCAAGGTCTACACCTTC. This translates into CASRYDRFKVYTF.

This sequence joins TRBV27 and TRBJ1-4, with 9 bases aligning to TRBD1. After removal of 4 bases from V and 7 bases from J, the junction contained 10 bases not matched to a gene. The CDR3 is 16 amino acids. The germline gives CDR1 MNHEY, CDR2 SMNVEV (reference sequence). The CDR3 loop reads CASSSFPGTGLEKLFF. The CDR3 DNA reads as TGTGCCAGCAGTTCATTCCCCGGGACAGGGCTTGAAAAACTGTTTTTT. Variable domain in full (rest from reference TRBV27 and TRBJ1-4): EAQVTQNPRYLITVTGKKLTVTCSQNMNHEYMSWYRQDPGLGLRQIYYSMNVEVTDKGDVPEGYKVSRKEKRNFPLILESPSPNQTSLYFCASSSFPGTGLEKLFFGSGTQLSVL.

This chain connects TRBV6-1 to TRBJ2-3; D may be TRBD2 (6 bases). Trimming cost V 2 bases and J 0 bases, with 9 bases left between them. Germline-derived CDR1 and CDR2 are MNHNS and SASEGT. The CDR3 consists of 15 residues. Written as DNA, the CDR3 is TGTGCCAGCAGTGAACTAGGGACTAGCACAGATACGCAGTATTTT. Its translation: CASSELGTSTDTQYF.

The chain recombines TRBV25-1 with TRBJ2-7; D might be TRBD1 (5 bases). The V end was cut by 4 bases, the J end by 1 base, with 8 bases between. From germline, CDR1 is MGHDK and CDR2 SYGVNS. The CDR3 spans 13 residues. The CDR3 DNA sequence: TGTGCCAGCAGTGTACAGGTTTCCTACGAGCAGTACTTC. Its translation: CASSVQVSYEQYF.

The gene calls are TRBV6-6 and TRBJ2-7, with 10 positions matching TRBD2. Trimming took 5 bases from V and 7 from J; bases not matched to a gene: 20. The CDR3 runs 18 residues. CDR1 is MNHNY and CDR2 is SVGAGI in the germline V gene (reference sequence). CDR3 sequence (DNA): TGTGCCAGCAGTCTGTCCCCAGCGGGAGGGCCCCTCACTAATGAGCAGTACTTC. Translated, it gives CASSLSPAGGPLTNEQYF.

This clone has more than one count but fewer than ten. The CDR3 DNA is TGCGCCAGCAGATCTAGCGGGGGCCCCAATGAGCAGTTCTTC. The encoded protein is CASRSSGGPNEQFF. The genes are TRBV10-2 and TRBJ2-1, with 10 nucleotides matching TRBD2. V dropped 6 bases and J dropped 6; count of bases not matched to a gene: 5. Germline V CDR1 and CDR2: WSHSY, SAAADI. The CDR3 is 14 residues long.

This clone was counted once. Other DNA sequences from this sample encode an identical CDR3 as well. The chain employs TRBV28 and TRBJ1-5; weak D call: TRBD1 (5 bases). Germline CDR1 and CDR2: MDHEN and SYDVKM. Trimming pared 1 base from V and 6 bases from J, leaving 10 bases between. The CDR3 spans 14 residues. The CDR3 here is CASSLSQGGQPQHF. The DNA of the CDR3 is TGTGCCAGCAGTTTATCCCAGGGCGGTCAGCCCCAGCATTTT.

The V and J genes are TRBV5-4 and TRBJ1-2, with D possibly being TRBD1 (6 bases). The germline gives CDR1 SGHNT, CDR2 YYREEE (reference sequence). This CDR3 contains 15 residues. Deletions cut 4 bases from V and 2 bases from J, with 15 bases between. For the CDR3, the DNA is TGTGCCAGCAGCCCGCGACAGGACCCGAACTATGGCTACACCTTC. This translates into CASSPRQDPNYGYTF.

The chain links TRBV6-1 to TRBJ2-3, with D perhaps TRBD2 (5 bases). The length of the CDR3 is 14 residues. Germline values: CDR1 MNHNS, CDR2 SASEGT. Trimming took 0 bases from V and 3 from J, leaving 7 bases between them. The chain's CDR3 is CASSEAGRTDTQYF. Here the CDR3 DNA reads TGTGCCAGCAGTGAAGCTGGGAGAACAGATACGCAGTATTTT.

V gene TRBV4-1 combines with J gene TRBJ1-3, with 9 bases lining up with TRBD1. CDR1 and CDR2 from the germline V gene are MGHRA and YSYEKL. The trim removed 3 bases at V and 0 bases at J, leaving 6 bases unmatched. This CDR3 spans 17 amino acids. The CDR3 sequence is CASSHGQGQLSGNTIYF. The CDR3 DNA sequence: TGCGCCAGCAGCCACGGACAGGGGCAGCTCTCTGGAAACACCATATATTTT.